Listed below are T cell receptor beta chains from one sample, sequenced in a study of T cell repertoires in cytomegalovirus infection. These receptors' antigens are unknown. MiXCR, run by TCRdb on the reads, gives a single entry per CDR3 protein. The sample has about 920,000 distinct CDR3 sequences; roughly 30% are singletons. Specimen: cultured CD8+ T cells from PBMCs, collected from culture after CMV antigen stimulation. The source is a human donor in good health (CMV status not recorded). Some clones in this sample may be carry-over from other donors' samples. Both conserved end residues are part of each CDR3. A D gene is named only where the DNA matches it firmly. Not all rows give a size; the values are once, few, many and, for expanded clones, a class.

D,V,J,size,DNA,CDR3
.,TRBV20-1,TRBJ2-1,.,TGCAGTGCTAGGGTCCTTTCGGGCGGTATCTACAATGAGCAGTTCTTC,CSARVLSGGIYNEQFF
.,TRBV11-3,TRBJ2-1,few,TGTGCCAGCAGCTTACAGGGGGGGGACAATGAGCAGTTCTTC,CASSLQGGDNEQFF
.,TRBV4-1,TRBJ1-5,few,TGCGCCAGCAGCCCATACCTCCAGCCGAGCAATCAGCCCCAGCATTTT,CASSPYLQPSNQPQHF
.,TRBV15,TRBJ2-1,.,TGTGCCACCGAGTCTCCGGCTTCCCCCCCCTACAATGAGCAGTTCTTC,CATESPASPPYNEQFF
.,TRBV7-9,TRBJ2-7,.,TGTGCCAGCAGCTCGTTTATTGGCCTCTCCTACGAGCAGTACTTC,CASSSFIGLSYEQYF
TRBD1,TRBV18,TRBJ1-5,.,TGTGCCAGCTCAGCCGACAGGGGAATAAGTCAGCCCCAGCATTTT,CASSADRGISQPQHF
.,TRBV12-3/TRBV12-4,TRBJ1-4,few,TGTGCCAGCAGTTCTGTGGGACTCGACCCTGAAAAACTGTTTTTT,CASSSVGLDPEKLFF
.,TRBV7-9,TRBJ2-1,few,TGTGCCAGCACCCTACTAGGACAGAGATACAATGAGCAGTTCTTC,CASTLLGQRYNEQFF
.,TRBV5-1,TRBJ2-7,.,TGCGCCAGCAGCCAATTCGACAAAAATCTGTCCTACGAGCAGTACTTC,CASSQFDKNLSYEQYF
TRBD2,TRBV7-9,TRBJ2-5,many,TGTGCCAGCAGCTCCCCCCCAGCGGGGAAGGGGGAGACCCAGTACTTC,CASSSPPAGKGETQYF
TRBD1,TRBV5-6,TRBJ2-6,.,TGTGCCAGCAGCTTCCCGGGACAGGGGGCGCTGGGGGCCAACGTCCTGACTTTC,CASSFPGQGALGANVLTF
TRBD1,TRBV6-5,TRBJ2-7,few,TGTGCCAGCAGTTACAGGGGGCTGGGCTACGAGCAGTACTTC,CASSYRGLGYEQYF
.,TRBV5-4,TRBJ1-2,.,TGTGCTAGCAGAACCTCCGGGACAATAGAGAGTGGCTACACCTTC,CASRTSGTIESGYTF
.,TRBV27,TRBJ2-7,.,TGTGCCAGCAGTTTAGCGGGACGGATCTCCTACGAGCAGTACTTC,CASSLAGRISYEQYF
TRBD1,TRBV25-1,TRBJ2-1,many,TGTGCCAGCAGTGATGGTGGACAGGGCCACAATGAGCAGTTCTTC,CASSDGGQGHNEQFF
.,TRBV7-3,TRBJ2-1,few,TGTGCCAGCAGCCGAATGGGACCGAGCTCCTACAATGAGCAGTTCTTC,CASSRMGPSSYNEQFF
TRBD1,TRBV6-2/TRBV6-3,TRBJ1-6,.,TGTGCCAGCACCTACTTCACCGGGACAGGGTCAACCAATTCACCCCTCCACTTT,CASTYFTGTGSTNSPLHF
TRBD2,TRBV10-2,TRBJ2-2,.,TGCGCCAGCAGACTAGCGGGGTTGTCCGGGGAGCTGTTTTTT,CASRLAGLSGELFF
.,TRBV7-9,TRBJ2-3,few,TGTGCCAGCAGCTTACCCGGCAGCCTATCTTCAGATACGCAGTATTTT,CASSLPGSLSSDTQYF
TRBD2,TRBV7-2,TRBJ2-7,few,TGTGCCAGCAGCTTCAGTGGCGGGGGATTCTACGAGCAGTACTTC,CASSFSGGGFYEQYF
TRBD2,TRBV4-1,TRBJ2-1,once,TGCGCCAGCAGCCAAATCGGCGGGGGGGCCCTCTATGAGCAGTTCTTC,CASSQIGGGALYEQFF
.,TRBV27,TRBJ1-2,few,TGTGCCAGCAAGGAGAGACCTAACTATGGCTACACCTTC,CASKERPNYGYTF
.,TRBV7-2,TRBJ1-2,.,TGTGCCAGCAGCTTATATCGGTCGCCTAACTATGGCTACACCTTC,CASSLYRSPNYGYTF
.,TRBV24-1,TRBJ2-3,.,TGTGCCACCAGAGCCCGGGAGTATACGCAGTATTTT,CATRAREYTQYF
TRBD2,TRBV7-6,TRBJ2-2,few,TGTGCCAGCAGTTCCCCACTAGCGGGGGGGCCGGACACCGGGGAGCTGTTTTTT,CASSSPLAGGPDTGELFF
.,TRBV19,TRBJ1-6,.,TGTGCCAGTAAAAACGGCCAGAATTCACCCCTCCACTTT,CASKNGQNSPLHF
.,TRBV2,TRBJ2-5,.,TGTGCCAGCAGTGAAGCGCCAGGCCACCAAGAGACCCAGTACTTC,CASSEAPGHQETQYF
TRBD1,TRBV4-1,TRBJ1-1,.,TGTGCCAGCAGCCAAGATGTGACTCGACAGGGCCCCACTGAAGCTTTCTTT,CASSQDVTRQGPTEAFF
.,TRBV7-9,TRBJ1-1,few,TGTGCCAGCAGATTAGAGGGGGACACTGAAGCTTTCTTT,CASRLEGDTEAFF
.,TRBV23-1,TRBJ1-1,.,TGCGCCAGCAGTCAACAGGAGGACACTGAAGCTTTCTTT,CASSQQEDTEAFF
.,TRBV14,TRBJ1-2,few,TGTGCCAGCAGCCAAGTGACCCTACTGGATGGCTACACCTTC,CASSQVTLLDGYTF
.,TRBV28,TRBJ2-3,.,TGTGCCAGCAGTTTGGGGGCTAGCCGTTTCACAGATACGCAGTATTTT,CASSLGASRFTDTQYF
.,TRBV12-5,TRBJ2-5,.,TGTGCTAGTGGTTTGTCCGGGGGCGCCGGGCAAGAGACCCAGTACTTC,CASGLSGGAGQETQYF
.,TRBV4-1,TRBJ1-1,once,TGTGCCAGCAGCCGCTCTGGGGGCCTGGAAGCTTTCTTT,CASSRSGGLEAFF
.,TRBV7-9,TRBJ1-2,.,TGTGCCAGCAGCTTAGAGGGGAATGGTTTCTATGGCTACACCTTC,CASSLEGNGFYGYTF
TRBD1,TRBV12-3/TRBV12-4,TRBJ1-1,few,TGTGCCAGCAGTCTCACCGGGACAGGGGATGGTGAAGCTTTCTTT,CASSLTGTGDGEAFF
TRBD1,TRBV6-1,TRBJ1-5,.,TGTGCCAGCAGTGGTGGACAGGGCCACAATCAGCCCCAGCATTTT,CASSGGQGHNQPQHF
TRBD1,TRBV27,TRBJ1-4,.,TGTGCCAGCAGTCCCGGGACAGGGGGACAAATCAATGAAAAACTGTTTTTT,CASSPGTGGQINEKLFF
.,TRBV7-8,TRBJ2-3,.,TGTGCCAGCAGCTTACGGACGGTGGTCACAGATACGCAGTATTTT,CASSLRTVVTDTQYF
.,TRBV5-6,TRBJ2-7,.,TGTGCCAGCAGCTTGGTGGGGTTCACAAGCGAGCAGTACTTC,CASSLVGFTSEQYF
.,TRBV27,TRBJ2-7,.,TGTGCCAGCAGGGAGGGGGGGGACTCCTACGAGCAGTACTTC,CASREGGDSYEQYF
TRBD2,TRBV4-1,TRBJ2-7,.,TGCGCCAGCAGCCAAGGAGCGGGAGGGGAGTACTTC,CASSQGAGGEYF
.,TRBV7-9,TRBJ1-5,few,TGTGCCAGCAGCCCTGGGAAAGGACAGTTCAATCAGCCCCAGCATTTT,CASSPGKGQFNQPQHF
.,TRBV12-3/TRBV12-4,TRBJ1-5,.,TGTGCCAGCAGTTTAGGCGATCTTAGCAATCAGCCCCAGCATTTT,CASSLGDLSNQPQHF
.,TRBV7-2,TRBJ2-2,few,TGTGCCAGCAGCTTAAACAGGGCCTGGGGGCTGTTTTTT,CASSLNRAWGLFF
TRBD1,TRBV7-2,TRBJ1-5,many,TGTGCCAGCAGCGCATTTACCGGGACAGGGGATTATCGCAATCAGCCCCAGCATTTT,CASSAFTGTGDYRNQPQHF
TRBD1,TRBV5-1,TRBJ2-7,.,TGCGCCAGCACCCCCCAGGGACAGGGGGTCGAGCAGTACTTC,CASTPQGQGVEQYF
.,TRBV27,TRBJ2-7,.,TGTGCCAGCAGTTTATCGACTGTCCACGAGCAGTACTTC,CASSLSTVHEQYF
.,TRBV6-4,TRBJ2-1,.,TGTGCCAGCAGTGACGGGACTAATGAGCAGTTCTTC,CASSDGTNEQFF
.,TRBV7-2,TRBJ1-1,.,TGTGCCAGCAGCTTAGGCAGGGCAGGGAGAAACACTGAAGCTTTCTTT,CASSLGRAGRNTEAFF
.,TRBV11-2,TRBJ2-2,few,TGTGCCAGCACCTCTCATGGGGCCGGGGAGCTGTTTTTT,CASTSHGAGELFF
.,TRBV12-3/TRBV12-4,TRBJ1-2,few,TGTGCCAGCACCTTCCCCGACGTGAGTGGCTACACCTTC,CASTFPDVSGYTF
.,TRBV5-4,TRBJ2-7,.,TGTGCCAGCAGCTTGGCGGGCGGTAGCCACTACGAGCAGTACTTC,CASSLAGGSHYEQYF
.,TRBV11-2,TRBJ2-7,.,TGTGCCAGCAGCCCCTTAAGGGTAAGCGAGCAGTACTTC,CASSPLRVSEQYF
.,TRBV27,TRBJ1-1,once,TGTGCCAGCAGTGTTTCGGGGGGTACGGGCACTGAAGCTTTCTTT,CASSVSGGTGTEAFF
.,TRBV11-2,TRBJ1-1,.,TGTGCCAGCAGCCACGCTAGGGGAATGAACACTGAAGCTTTCTTT,CASSHARGMNTEAFF
TRBD2,TRBV27,TRBJ2-1,.,TGTGCCAGCAGTTATCAACCTAGCGGTTACAATGAGCAGTTCTTC,CASSYQPSGYNEQFF
.,TRBV5-6,TRBJ1-5,few,TGTGCCAGCAGCCAGAGGACATCTAGCAATCAGCCCCAGCATTTT,CASSQRTSSNQPQHF
.,TRBV6-5,TRBJ2-7,.,TGTGCCAGCAGTTACTCTAGGGGTGAGCAGTACTTC,CASSYSRGEQYF
.,TRBV28,TRBJ1-1,.,TGTGCCAGCAGTCTCCCCTCCGGGGCAACCAAACGGGCTTTCTTT,CASSLPSGATKRAFF